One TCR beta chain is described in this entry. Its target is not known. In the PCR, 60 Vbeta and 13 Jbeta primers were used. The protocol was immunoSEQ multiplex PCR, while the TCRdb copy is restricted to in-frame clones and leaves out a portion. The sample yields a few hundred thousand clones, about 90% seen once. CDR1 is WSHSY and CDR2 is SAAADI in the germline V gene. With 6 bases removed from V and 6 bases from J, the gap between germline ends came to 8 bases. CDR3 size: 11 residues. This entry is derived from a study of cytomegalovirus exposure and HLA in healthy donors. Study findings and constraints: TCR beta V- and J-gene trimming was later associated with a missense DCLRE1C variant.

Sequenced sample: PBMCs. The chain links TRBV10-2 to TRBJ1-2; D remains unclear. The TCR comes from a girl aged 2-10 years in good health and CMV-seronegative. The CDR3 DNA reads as TGCGCCAGCAGAAAACAGAATGGCTACACCTTC. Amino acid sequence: CASRKQNGYTF.